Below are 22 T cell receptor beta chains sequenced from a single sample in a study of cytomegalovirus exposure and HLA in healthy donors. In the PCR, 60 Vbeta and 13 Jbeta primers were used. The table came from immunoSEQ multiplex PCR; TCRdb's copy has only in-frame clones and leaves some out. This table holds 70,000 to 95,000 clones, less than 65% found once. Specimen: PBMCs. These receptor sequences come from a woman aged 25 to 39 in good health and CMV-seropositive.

The DNA for the CDR3 is TGTGCCAGCACCCTACCGGTGACGGGGTTATACTACAATGAGCAGTTCTTC. Its translation: CASTLPVTGLYYNEQFF. This rearrangement joins TRBV7-8 to TRBJ2-1; a weak D match, TRBD2 (5 bases). From germline, CDR1 is SGHVS and CDR2 FQNEAQ. The length of the CDR3 is 17 residues. Deletions cut 7 bases from V and 3 bases from J, with 22 bases between.

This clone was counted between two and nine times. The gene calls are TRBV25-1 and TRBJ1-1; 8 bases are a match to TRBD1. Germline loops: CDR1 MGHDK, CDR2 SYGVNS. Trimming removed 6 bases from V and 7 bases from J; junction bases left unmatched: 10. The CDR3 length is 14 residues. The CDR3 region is CASSLGQARNEAFF. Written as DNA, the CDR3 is TGTGCCAGCAGCCTGGGACAGGCGCGGAATGAAGCTTTCTTT.

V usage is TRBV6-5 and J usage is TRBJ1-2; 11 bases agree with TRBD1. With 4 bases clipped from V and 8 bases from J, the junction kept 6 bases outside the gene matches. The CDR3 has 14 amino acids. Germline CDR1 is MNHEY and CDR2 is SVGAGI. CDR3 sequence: CASSSRTGGDGYTF. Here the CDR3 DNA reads TGTGCCAGCAGTTCGCGGACAGGGGGCGACGGCTACACCTTC.

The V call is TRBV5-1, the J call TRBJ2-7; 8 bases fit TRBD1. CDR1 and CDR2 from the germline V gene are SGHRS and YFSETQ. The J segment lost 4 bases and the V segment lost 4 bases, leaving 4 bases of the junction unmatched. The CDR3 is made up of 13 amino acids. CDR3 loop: CASSAGQGYEQYF. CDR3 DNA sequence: TGCGCCAGCAGCGCCGGACAGGGTTACGAGCAGTACTTC.

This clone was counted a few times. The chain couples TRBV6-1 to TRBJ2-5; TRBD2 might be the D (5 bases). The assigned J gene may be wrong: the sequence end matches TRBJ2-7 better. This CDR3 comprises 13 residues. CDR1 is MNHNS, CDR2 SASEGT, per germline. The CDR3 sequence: CASRPGRDYEQYF. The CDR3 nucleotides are TGTGCCAGCAGGCCTGGACGGGACTACGAGCAGTACTTC.

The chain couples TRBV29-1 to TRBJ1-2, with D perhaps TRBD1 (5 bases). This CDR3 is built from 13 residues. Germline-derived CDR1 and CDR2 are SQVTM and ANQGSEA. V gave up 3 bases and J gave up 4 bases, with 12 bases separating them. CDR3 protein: CSVEGGYGYGYTF. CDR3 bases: TGCAGCGTTGAGGGGGGATACGGCTATGGCTACACCTTC.

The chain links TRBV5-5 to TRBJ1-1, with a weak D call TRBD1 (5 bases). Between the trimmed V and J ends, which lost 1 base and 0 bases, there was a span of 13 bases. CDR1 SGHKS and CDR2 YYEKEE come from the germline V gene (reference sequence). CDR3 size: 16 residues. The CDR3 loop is CASSLKDNPMNTEAFF. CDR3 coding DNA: TGTGCCAGCAGCTTGAAGGACAACCCTATGAACACTGAAGCTTTCTTT.

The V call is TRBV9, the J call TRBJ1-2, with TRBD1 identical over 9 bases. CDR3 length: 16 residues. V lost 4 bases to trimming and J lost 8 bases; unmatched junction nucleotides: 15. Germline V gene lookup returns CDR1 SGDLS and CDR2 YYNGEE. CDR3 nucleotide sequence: TGTGCCAGCAGCCGGACAGGGGCCCACCTCGCGGGGGGCTACACCTTC. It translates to CASSRTGAHLAGGYTF.

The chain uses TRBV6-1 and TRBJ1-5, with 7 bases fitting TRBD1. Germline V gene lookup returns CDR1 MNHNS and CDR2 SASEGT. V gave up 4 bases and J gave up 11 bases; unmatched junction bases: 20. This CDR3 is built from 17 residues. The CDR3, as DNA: TGTGCCAGCAGTGGTGCCCTTACAGGGGTGAGGTCCCGGGCCCAGCATTTT. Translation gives CASSGALTGVRSRAQHF.

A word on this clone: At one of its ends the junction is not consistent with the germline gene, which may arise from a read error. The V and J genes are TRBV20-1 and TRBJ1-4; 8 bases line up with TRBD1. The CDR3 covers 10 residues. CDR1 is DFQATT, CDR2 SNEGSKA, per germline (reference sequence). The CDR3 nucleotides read TGCAGTGCTGGAGGACAGGGACCATATTTT. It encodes CSAGGQGPYF.

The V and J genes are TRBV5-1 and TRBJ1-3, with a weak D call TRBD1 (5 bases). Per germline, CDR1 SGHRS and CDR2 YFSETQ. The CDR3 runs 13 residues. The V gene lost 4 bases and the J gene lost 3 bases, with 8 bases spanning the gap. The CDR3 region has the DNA TGCGCCAGCAGCAAGGGGTTTGGAAACACCATATATTTT. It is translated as CASSKGFGNTIYF. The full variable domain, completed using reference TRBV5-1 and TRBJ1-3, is KAGVTQTPRYLIKTRGQQVTLSCSPISGHRSVSWYQQTPGQGLQFLFEYFSETQRNKGNFPGRFSGRQFSNSRSEMNVSTLELGDSALYLCASSKGFGNTIYFGEGSWLTVV.

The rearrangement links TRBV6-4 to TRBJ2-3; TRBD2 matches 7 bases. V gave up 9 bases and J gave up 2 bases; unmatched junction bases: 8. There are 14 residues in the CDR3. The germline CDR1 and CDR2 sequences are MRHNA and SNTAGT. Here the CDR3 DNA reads TGTGCCAGTAAAACTAGCGCATCCACAGATACGCAGTATTTT. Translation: CASKTSASTDTQYF.

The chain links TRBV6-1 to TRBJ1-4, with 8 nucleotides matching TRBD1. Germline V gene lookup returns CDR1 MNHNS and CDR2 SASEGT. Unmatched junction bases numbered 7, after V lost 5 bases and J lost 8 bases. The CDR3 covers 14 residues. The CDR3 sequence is CASSPQGAGEKLFF. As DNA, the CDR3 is TGTGCCAGCAGTCCCCAGGGGGCTGGGGAAAAACTGTTTTTT.

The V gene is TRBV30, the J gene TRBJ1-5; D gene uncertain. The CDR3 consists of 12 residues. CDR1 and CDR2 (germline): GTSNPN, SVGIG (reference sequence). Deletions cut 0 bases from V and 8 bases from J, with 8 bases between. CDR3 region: CAWSVLGEPQHF. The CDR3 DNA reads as TGTGCCTGGAGTGTACTAGGAGAGCCCCAGCATTTT.

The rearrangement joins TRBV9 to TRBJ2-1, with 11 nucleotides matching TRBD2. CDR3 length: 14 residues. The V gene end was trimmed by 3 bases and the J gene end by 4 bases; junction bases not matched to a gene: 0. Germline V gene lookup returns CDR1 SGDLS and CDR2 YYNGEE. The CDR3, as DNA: TGTGCCAGCAGCGGGACTAGCGGGTACAATGAGCAGTTCTTC. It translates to CASSGTSGYNEQFF.

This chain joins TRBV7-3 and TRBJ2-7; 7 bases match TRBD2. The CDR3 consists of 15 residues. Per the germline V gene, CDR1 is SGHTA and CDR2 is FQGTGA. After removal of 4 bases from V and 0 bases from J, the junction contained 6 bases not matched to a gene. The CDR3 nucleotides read TGTGCCAGCAGCTCGGGGGGTTACGGCTCCTACGAGCAGTACTTC. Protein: CASSSGGYGSYEQYF.

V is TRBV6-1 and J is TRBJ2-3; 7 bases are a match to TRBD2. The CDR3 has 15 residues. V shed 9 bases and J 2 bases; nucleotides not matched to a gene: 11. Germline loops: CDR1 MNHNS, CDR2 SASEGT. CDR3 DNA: TGTGCCAGTTTACCCAGGCTAGCGGTCACAGATACGCAGTATTTT. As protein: CASLPRLAVTDTQYF.

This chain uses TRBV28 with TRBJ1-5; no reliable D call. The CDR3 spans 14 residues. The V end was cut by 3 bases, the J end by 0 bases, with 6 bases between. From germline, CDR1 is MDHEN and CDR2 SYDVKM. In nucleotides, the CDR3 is TGTGCCAGCAGTTTGAGCAATAGCAATCAGCCCCAGCATTTT. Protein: CASSLSNSNQPQHF.

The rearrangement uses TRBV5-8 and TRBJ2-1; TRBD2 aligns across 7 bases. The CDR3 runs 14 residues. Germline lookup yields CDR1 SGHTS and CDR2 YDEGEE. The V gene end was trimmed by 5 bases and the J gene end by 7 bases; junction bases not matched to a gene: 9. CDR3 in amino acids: CASRYTGGGNEQFF. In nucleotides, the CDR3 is TGTGCCAGCAGATACACGGGGGGAGGGAATGAGCAGTTCTTC.

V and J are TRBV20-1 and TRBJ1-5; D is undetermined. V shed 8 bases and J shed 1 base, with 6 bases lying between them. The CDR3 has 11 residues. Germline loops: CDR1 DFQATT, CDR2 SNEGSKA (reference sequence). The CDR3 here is CSSGSNQPQHF. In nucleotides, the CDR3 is TGCAGTTCGGGGAGCAATCAGCCCCAGCATTTT.

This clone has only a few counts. The CDR3 region has the DNA TGTGCCAGCAGCCAATCCCTCTTCGTGGGCGGCTACACCTTC. Protein product: CASSQSLFVGGYTF. The chain couples TRBV14 to TRBJ1-2; D is unresolved. Germline CDR1 SGHDN, CDR2 FVKESK. CDR3 size: 14 residues. Deletions cut 2 bases from V and 8 bases from J, with 15 bases between.

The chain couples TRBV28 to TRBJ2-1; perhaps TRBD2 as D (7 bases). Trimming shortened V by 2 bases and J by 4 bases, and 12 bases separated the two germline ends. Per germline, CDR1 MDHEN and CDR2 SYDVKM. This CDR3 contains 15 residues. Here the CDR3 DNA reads TGTGCCAGCAGTTTAGCCGGGGGGCGGTACAATGAGCAGTTCTTC. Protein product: CASSLAGGRYNEQFF.